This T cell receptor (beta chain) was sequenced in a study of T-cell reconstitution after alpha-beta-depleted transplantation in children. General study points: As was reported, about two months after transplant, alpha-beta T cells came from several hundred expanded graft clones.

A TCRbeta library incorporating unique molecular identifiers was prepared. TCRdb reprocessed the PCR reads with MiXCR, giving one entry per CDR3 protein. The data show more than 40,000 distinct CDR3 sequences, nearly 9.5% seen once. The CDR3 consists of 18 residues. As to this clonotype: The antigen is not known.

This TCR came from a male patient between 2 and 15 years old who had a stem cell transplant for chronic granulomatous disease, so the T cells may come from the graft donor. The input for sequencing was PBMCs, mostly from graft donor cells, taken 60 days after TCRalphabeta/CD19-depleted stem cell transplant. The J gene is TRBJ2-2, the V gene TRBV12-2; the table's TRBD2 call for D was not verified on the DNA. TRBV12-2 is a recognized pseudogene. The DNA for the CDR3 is TGTGCAAGTCGACTAGCGGGAGGGCCGATATTCGGCACCGGGGAGCTGTTTTTT. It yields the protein CASRLAGGPIFGTGELFF.